A single sample gave rise to the 7 T cell receptor beta chains below, sequenced in a study of OX40 agonist ivuxolimab in advanced cancers. TCRdb's table, derived via immunoSEQ multiplex PCR, lists solely in-frame clones and lacks some. The sample lists 48,000 or so clones, 81% occurring once. The sample was CD4+ or CD8+ T cells sorted from blood, taken in a trial of the OX40 agonist ivuxolimab. These receptors were taken from an adult with an advanced solid tumor such as melanoma, head and neck, liver or kidney cancer.

This clone was observed at least ten times. The rearrangement joins TRBV30 to TRBJ2-3; 10 nucleotides match TRBD1. CDR1 is GTSNPN and CDR2 is SVGIG in the germline V gene (reference sequence). This CDR3 has 13 amino acids. V was pared by 4 bases and J by 7 bases, with 5 bases of the junction left unmatched. CDR3 sequence: CAWIGQGVNTQYF. The CDR3 nucleotides read TGTGCCTGGATTGGACAGGGGGTGAATACGCAGTATTTT.

The chain uses TRBV15 and TRBJ1-2; no firm D call. The CDR3 length is 15 residues. Germline V gives CDR1 LNHNV, CDR2 YYDKDF (reference sequence). With 3 bases removed from V and 8 bases from J, the gap between germline ends came to 19 bases. Here the CDR3 DNA reads TGTGCCACCAGCAGTTATGGTGCGGGTCTGAAGGGCTACACCTTC. Its protein product is CATSSYGAGLKGYTF.

Worth noting for this clone: Different DNA sequences within this sample yield the same CDR3. V gene TRBV10-1 combines with J gene TRBJ2-1; 7 bases align to TRBD2. The J segment lost 8 bases and the V segment lost 2 bases, leaving 6 bases of the junction unmatched. There are 14 residues in the CDR3. CDR1 and CDR2 (germline): WNHNN, SYGVQD (reference sequence). The CDR3 here is CASSEGGGRDEQFF. CDR3 nucleotides: TGCGCCAGCAGTGAGGGGGGGGGAAGGGATGAGCAGTTCTTC.

The chain couples TRBV21-1 to TRBJ2-4; TRBD1, the table's D call, lacks a check against the DNA. TRBV21-1 is a pseudogene locus. The CDR3 spans 17 residues. CDR3 sequence (DNA): TGTGCCAGCAGCAATTATACAGGGGGCAATGTCAAAAACATTCAGTACTTC. This sequence encodes CASSNYTGGNVKNIQYF.

This chain links TRBV19 with TRBJ1-5, with 7 positions matching TRBD1. V was pared by 3 bases and J by 12 bases, with 5 bases of the junction left unmatched. From germline, CDR1 is LNHDA and CDR2 SQIVND (reference sequence). The CDR3 contains 12 residues. CDR3 amino acids: CASSIRQGGQHF. The CDR3 bases are TGTGCCAGTAGTATCCGACAGGGAGGCCAGCATTTT. The full variable domain, with the rest looked up from reference TRBV19 and TRBJ1-5, is DGGITQSPKYLFRKEGQNVTLSCEQNLNHDAMYWYRQDPGQGLRLIYYSQIVNDFQKGDIAEGYSVSREKKESFPLTVTSAQKNPTAFYLCASSIRQGGQHFGDGTRLSIL.

V usage is TRBV11-2 and J usage is TRBJ1-1; the match to TRBD1 covers 8 bases. Trimming at V came to 2 bases and at J to 4 bases, leaving 3 bases not matched to a gene. The CDR3 runs 14 residues. The germline V gene has CDR1 SGHAT and CDR2 FQNNGV. This CDR3 reads CASSLRTGPTEAFF. In DNA, the CDR3 is TGTGCCAGCAGCTTAAGGACAGGGCCCACTGAAGCTTTCTTT. Combining the CDR3 with reference TRBV11-2 and TRBJ1-1 gives the whole variable domain EAGVAQSPRYKIIEKRQSVAFWCNPISGHATLYWYQQILGQGPKLLIQFQNNGVVDDSQLPKDRFSAERLKGVDSTLKIQPAKLEDSAVYLCASSLRTGPTEAFFGQGTRLTVV.

The chain couples TRBV11-2 to TRBJ1-4, with a possible D match to TRBD1 (5 bases). Germline values: CDR1 SGHAT, CDR2 FQNNGV. This CDR3 is built from 17 residues. Deletions cut 3 bases from V and 1 base from J, with 15 bases between. CDR3 DNA: TGTGCCAGCAGCTTCCTAGGGACCGCGATAACTAATGAAAAACTGTTTTTT. Protein product: CASSFLGTAITNEKLFF.